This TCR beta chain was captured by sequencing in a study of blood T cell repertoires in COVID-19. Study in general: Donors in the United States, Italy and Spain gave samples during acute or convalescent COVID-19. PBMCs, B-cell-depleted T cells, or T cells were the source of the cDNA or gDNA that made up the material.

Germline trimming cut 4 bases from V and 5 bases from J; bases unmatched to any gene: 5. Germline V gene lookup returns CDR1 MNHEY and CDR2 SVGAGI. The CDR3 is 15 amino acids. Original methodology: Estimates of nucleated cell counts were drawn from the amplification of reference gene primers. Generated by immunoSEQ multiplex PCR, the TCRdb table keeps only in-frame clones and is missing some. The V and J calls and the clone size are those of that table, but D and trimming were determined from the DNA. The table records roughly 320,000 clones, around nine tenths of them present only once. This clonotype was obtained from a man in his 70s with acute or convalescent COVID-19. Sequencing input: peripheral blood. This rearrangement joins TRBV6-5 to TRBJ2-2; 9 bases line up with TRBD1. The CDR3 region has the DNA TGTGCCAGCAGTTTAGACAGGGGGTTTACCGGGGAGCTGTTTTTT. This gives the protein CASSLDRGFTGELFF.